The subject of this entry is one TCR beta chain. V lost 0 bases to trimming and J lost 1 base, with 9 bases between them. Germline V gene data show CDR1 as MGHRA and CDR2 as YSYEKL. There are 15 residues in the CDR3. Assay used: immunoSEQ multiplex PCR; TCRdb lists only in-frame clones, some missing. The sample consists of tens of thousands of clones, about 93% of them appearing once. The data originate from a study of brain T cells in children with intractable seizures. The material was peripheral blood, obtained at surgery. This sequence was found in a boy in the first two years of life with tuberous sclerosis and intractable seizures. This chain connects TRBV4-1 to TRBJ1-1; possibly TRBD1 for D (5 bases). The CDR3 sequence is CASSQDGGGNTEAFF. Written as DNA, the CDR3 is TGCGCCAGCAGCCAAGATGGGGGGGGGAACACTGAAGCTTTCTTT.